One TCR beta chain is described in this entry. Its cognate antigen is unknown. Arm-PCR of CDR3 regions and iRepertoire HTBI primers were used to build TCR beta libraries. MiXCR was run by TCRdb on the multiplex PCR reads, yielding one entry per CDR3 protein. The data show a few hundred thousand distinct CDR3 sequences, around 15% seen once. This sample was included in a study of regulatory T cells in long-lasting Graves disease. Findings and caveats of the study: TCR diversity was lower in persistent than newly diagnosed Graves' disease.

Time point in this sample: newly diagnosed GD, antithyroid drugs for less than 3 months. With RNA extracted from PBMCs as input, the TCR library was made. The same data also contributed to another study, on T cells in Graves' hyperthyroidism and ophthalmopathy. As that study records: Uncontrolled infection, other autoimmune disease, pregnancy or lactation disqualified patients from enrolment. Ophthalmopathy was told apart from stable hyperthyroidism by a 13 V-J model.

The sequencing here drew on peripheral blood mononuclear cells (PBMCs), taken at new diagnosis, from a patient treated with antithyroid drugs. The TCR sequence derives from a man aged 40-49 years with Graves disease.

The CDR3 sequence: CASSLDPMEAFF. Written as DNA, the CDR3 is TGCGCCAGCAGCCTCGATCCCATGGAAGCTTTCTTT. The chain recombines TRBV5-1 with TRBJ1-1; D ambiguous. Per germline, CDR1 SGHRS and CDR2 YFSETQ. The CDR3 length is 12 residues. V dropped 4 bases and J dropped 8 bases, with 12 bases sitting between them. The entire variable domain, with the rest obtained from reference TRBV5-1 and TRBJ1-1, is as follows: KAGVTQTPRYLIKTRGQQVTLSCSPISGHRSVSWYQQTPGQGLQFLFEYFSETQRNKGNFPGRFSGRQFSNSRSEMNVSTLELGDSALYLCASSLDPMEAFFGQGTRLTVV.